These 28 T cell receptor beta chains originate from one sample sequenced in a study of neurological immune-mediated disorders. From the 5' RACE reads, TCRdb called clonotypes with MiXCR, one entry per CDR3 protein. The sample has about 88,000 distinct CDR3 sequences; 3.5% to 4% are singletons. Input material: PBMCs. The receptor source for this set is a woman under 30 with multiple sclerosis.

This clonotype appeared many times. The chain combines TRBV6-5 with TRBJ1-1; tentative D call: TRBD1 (6 bases). The CDR3 is 14 residues long. Germline-derived CDR1 and CDR2 are MNHEY and SVGAGI. Deletions cut 6 bases from V and 3 bases from J, with 14 bases between. The CDR3 is CASSSRGGDTEAFF. CDR3 nucleotides: TGTGCCAGCAGCTCAAGGGGGGGAGACACTGAAGCTTTCTTT.

This clonotype was seen repeatedly, ten times or more. CDR3 coding DNA: TGTGCCAGCAGTATTTCATTAGTTAACTCCTACGAGCAGTACTTC. This gives the protein CASSISLVNSYEQYF. V is TRBV12-3 or TRBV12-4 and J is TRBJ2-7; no reliable D call. The CDR3 extends over 15 amino acids. V lost 5 bases, J lost 0 bases, and 14 bases lay in between.

This clonotype was counted at least ten times. The chain is built from TRBV2 and TRBJ2-5; tentatively, D is TRBD2 (7 bases). The CDR3 has 14 residues. With 8 bases removed from V and 5 bases from J, the gap between germline ends came to 18 bases. In germline, CDR1 is SNHLY, CDR2 FYNNEI. This CDR3 reads CASDRGAGGETQYF. The CDR3 nucleotides are TGTGCCAGCGACCGGGGGGCCGGAGGCGAGACCCAGTACTTC.

This clonotype was counted many times. V and J are TRBV7-2 and TRBJ1-5; 8 bases map to TRBD1. J was trimmed by 4 bases and V by 5 bases; bases with no gene match: 13. From germline, CDR1 is SGHTA and CDR2 FQGNSA. The CDR3 has 17 amino acids. In nucleotides, the CDR3 is TGTGCCAGCAGCCCCTACGGACAGGGTCGGATGAATCAGCCCCAGCATTTT. Its protein product is CASSPYGQGRMNQPQHF.

This clonotype came up many times. The chain uses TRBV24-1 and TRBJ2-1, with D hard to call. There are 15 residues in the CDR3. The germline CDR1 and CDR2 sequences are KGHDR and SFDVKD. The V gene lost 4 bases and the J gene lost 3 bases, with 12 bases spanning the gap. CDR3 sequence reads: CATSDTNTGYNEQFF. CDR3 nucleotide sequence: TGTGCCACCAGTGACACCAACACCGGCTACAATGAGCAGTTCTTC.

This clonotype was seen ten or more times. V and J are TRBV20-1 and TRBJ1-1, with D unresolved. Germline V gives CDR1 DFQATT, CDR2 SNEGSKA (reference sequence). The CDR3 is 13 residues long. V shed 4 bases and J shed 2 bases, with 11 bases lying between them. CDR3 loop: CSATRHLNTEAFF. The CDR3 DNA is TGCAGTGCTACGAGACATTTAAACACTGAAGCTTTCTTT.

The table lists this clonotype with many counts. The chain uses TRBV20-1 and TRBJ1-5; 7 nucleotides line up with TRBD1. Germline CDR1 DFQATT, CDR2 SNEGSKA (reference sequence). V was clipped by 3 bases and J by 6 bases; unmatched bases: 8. The CDR3 consists of 14 residues. The CDR3 spells CSARPQGDVQPQHF. For the CDR3, the DNA is TGCAGTGCTAGGCCGCAGGGGGACGTTCAGCCCCAGCATTTT.

This clonotype was recorded at least ten times. The CDR3 DNA follows: TGTGCCATCAGCCACACGCCGGGACTAGCGGGAGAAAGGGCCACAGATACGCAGTATTTT. Protein sequence: CAISHTPGLAGERATDTQYF. This chain joins TRBV10-3 and TRBJ2-3; TRBD2 aligns across 14 bases. The CDR3 contains 20 residues. The V segment lost 6 bases and the J segment 2 bases; nucleotides outside the gene matches: 16. Germline lookup yields CDR1 ENHRY and CDR2 SYGVKD.

This clonotype was observed many times. The rearrangement uses TRBV19 and TRBJ2-3, with D perhaps being TRBD1 or TRBD2 (5 bases each). The CDR3 is made up of 13 amino acids. V lost 9 bases, J lost 3 bases, and 13 bases lay in between. The germline V gene has CDR1 LNHDA and CDR2 SQIVND (reference sequence). Here the CDR3 DNA reads TGTGCCAGCGGACTCTCAGGGACAGATACGCAGTATTTT. It yields the protein CASGLSGTDTQYF.

This clonotype showed up many times. V usage is TRBV3-1 and J usage is TRBJ1-5, with D tentatively TRBD1 (5 bases). Germline V gene sequence: CDR1 LGHDT, CDR2 YNNKEL (reference sequence). With 2 bases removed from V and 2 bases from J, the gap between germline ends came to 10 bases. This CDR3 is built from 15 residues. CDR3 residues: CASSQTSGGNQPQHF. The CDR3 DNA is TGTGCCAGCAGCCAAACTTCGGGGGGCAATCAGCCCCAGCATTTT. The full variable domain, in which reference TRBV3-1 and TRBJ1-5 provide the parts outside the CDR3, is DTAVSQTPKYLVTQMGNDKSIKCEQNLGHDTMYWYKQDSKKFLKIMFSYNNKELIINETVPNRFSPKSPDKAHLNLHINSLELGDSAVYFCASSQTSGGNQPQHFGDGTRLSIL.

This clonotype was picked up many times. This chain links TRBV4-2 with TRBJ2-5; tentatively, D is TRBD1 or TRBD2 (7 bases each). Germline V gene data show CDR1 as LGHNA and CDR2 as YNFKEQ. V lost 1 base and J 5 bases, leaving 20 bases between the germline ends. The CDR3 length is 17 residues. CDR3 DNA sequence: TGTGCCAGCAGCCAAGTCGGGGGAGGGGGCCGGGATGAGACCCAGTACTTC. Amino acids: CASSQVGGGGRDETQYF.

This clonotype was recorded many times. CDR3 in amino acids: CASQLLGGDTEAFF. Written as DNA, the CDR3 is TGTGCCAGCCAGCTCTTGGGCGGAGACACTGAAGCTTTCTTT. The chain employs TRBV14 and TRBJ1-1, with D uncertain. V shed 8 bases and J shed 3 bases, with 16 bases lying between them. The V gene's germline CDR1 is SGHDN and CDR2 FVKESK. The CDR3 extends over 14 amino acids.

This clonotype has at least ten counts. The rearrangement joins TRBV4-1 to TRBJ1-5; 9 bases fit TRBD1. This CDR3 spans 16 amino acids. Germline V gene sequence: CDR1 MGHRA, CDR2 YSYEKL. The J segment lost 2 bases and the V segment lost 0 bases, leaving 2 bases of the junction unmatched. CDR3 sequence: CASSQDWTGGNQPQHF. The CDR3 bases are TGCGCCAGCAGCCAAGACTGGACAGGGGGCAATCAGCCCCAGCATTTT.

The V and J genes are TRBV5-1 and TRBJ1-1, with D possibly being TRBD1 (5 bases). V lost 5 bases, J lost 2 bases, and 16 bases lay in between. The CDR3 is 15 residues long. Looked up from germline, CDR1 is SGHRS and CDR2 is YFSETQ. Written as DNA, the CDR3 is TGCGCCAGCAGGATCACGGGGACGATTAACACTGAAGCTTTCTTT. Protein sequence: CASRITGTINTEAFF. The full variable domain, with the rest looked up from reference TRBV5-1 and TRBJ1-1, is KAGVTQTPRYLIKTRGQQVTLSCSPISGHRSVSWYQQTPGQGLQFLFEYFSETQRNKGNFPGRFSGRQFSNSRSEMNVSTLELGDSALYLCASRITGTINTEAFFGQGTRLTVV.

At least ten counts were recorded for this clonotype. The chain couples TRBV20-1 to TRBJ1-2; TRBD1 matches 8 bases. V trimming: 6 bases; J trimming: 3 bases; junction bases outside the gene matches: 18. This CDR3 comprises 17 residues. Germline CDR1 reads DFQATT; CDR2 reads SNEGSKA (reference sequence). CDR3 DNA: TGCAGTGCAGAGGCCTGGACAGGGAGCTTATTGGACTATGGCTACACCTTC. Its translation is CSAEAWTGSLLDYGYTF.

This clonotype has at least ten counts. The J gene is TRBJ1-5, the V gene TRBV18; no definite D call. Looked up from germline, CDR1 is KGHSH and CDR2 is LQKENI. This CDR3 region has 13 residues. V was clipped by 3 bases and J by 7 bases, with 10 bases between them. CDR3 sequence reads: CASSPDASQPQHF. The CDR3, as DNA: TGTGCCAGCTCACCTGACGCAAGCCAGCCCCAGCATTTT.

This clonotype was seen at least ten times. The chain links TRBV27 to TRBJ2-1; 10 positions agree with TRBD2. The CDR3 length is 14 residues. J lost 10 bases, V lost 7 bases, and 10 bases had no gene match. Germline V gives CDR1 MNHEY, CDR2 SMNVEV (reference sequence). CDR3 region: CASMALAGFREQFF. The CDR3 bases are TGTGCCAGCATGGCACTAGCGGGGTTCAGGGAGCAGTTCTTC.

This clonotype was detected ten times or more. The chain couples TRBV20-1 to TRBJ1-4, with D hard to call. Trimming cost V 3 bases and J 0 bases, with 17 bases left between them. Per the germline V gene, CDR1 is DFQATT and CDR2 is SNEGSKA (reference sequence). CDR3 length: 17 amino acids. The CDR3 reads CSASGRPPYATNEKLFF. The DNA of the CDR3 is TGCAGTGCTAGCGGTCGGCCACCCTACGCAACTAATGAAAAACTGTTTTTT.

As for this clonotype: This may come from a read error, since a much larger clone is one base off. The rearrangement joins TRBV11-1 to TRBJ2-7, with 8 bases identical to TRBD1. The CDR3 is made up of 17 amino acids. Germline-derived CDR1 and CDR2 are SGHAT and FQDESV (reference sequence). The CDR3 protein is CANSFSLSGTGPHEQYF. The CDR3 DNA follows: TGTGCCAACAGCTTTTCGCTTTCTGGGACAGGACCCCACGAGCAGTACTTC.

This clonotype was recorded at least ten times. This rearrangement joins TRBV20-1 to TRBJ1-2, with a possible D match to TRBD1 (5 bases). V was clipped by 1 base and J by 4 bases, with 16 bases between them. The CDR3 is made up of 15 amino acids. In germline, CDR1 is DFQATT, CDR2 SNEGSKA (reference sequence). The CDR3 loop reads CSARGVTVLGYGYTF. CDR3 nucleotides: TGCAGTGCTAGAGGGGTGACAGTTCTGGGCTATGGCTACACCTTC.

Turning to this clonotype: A read error is possible here, since a much larger clone lies one base away. The chain couples TRBV20-1 to TRBJ1-2, with TRBD1 as a possible D gene (6 bases). The CDR3 is 14 residues long. Germline loops: CDR1 DFQATT, CDR2 SNEGSKA (reference sequence). V lost 5 bases and J lost 2, with 15 bases in between. The CDR3 sequence: CSALSGEVNYGYTF. CDR3 nucleotides: TGCAGTGCTTTGTCAGGGGAGGTGAACTATGGCTACACCTTC.

This clonotype was detected ten times or more. J is TRBJ1-1 and V is TRBV5-1; perhaps TRBD1 as D (5 bases). Trimming removed 2 bases at V and 3 bases at J, with 8 bases between. This CDR3 contains 13 residues. Germline V lookup: CDR1 SGHRS, CDR2 YFSETQ. The CDR3, as DNA: TGCGCCAGCAGCTTAGGGGATTACACTGAAGCTTTCTTT. As protein: CASSLGDYTEAFF.

This clonotype was counted ten times or more. The rearrangement uses TRBV5-1 and TRBJ2-1; 8 bases agree with TRBD2. V shed 4 bases and J 6 bases; nucleotides not matched to a gene: 6. This CDR3 contains 14 residues. In germline, CDR1 is SGHRS, CDR2 YFSETQ. CDR3 loop: CASSPGTRINEQFF. The CDR3 coding sequence is TGCGCCAGCAGCCCGGGGACTAGGATCAATGAGCAGTTCTTC.

This clonotype was recorded at least ten times. V usage is TRBV5-6 and J usage is TRBJ1-5; TRBD1 might be the D (6 bases). The V gene lost 0 bases and the J gene lost 12 bases, with 19 bases spanning the gap. CDR1 and CDR2 (germline): SGHDT, YYEEEE. The CDR3 runs 15 residues. CDR3 DNA sequence: TGTGCCAGCAGCTTGGGTGGGACACAGAATCAGAACCAGCATTTT. Translation: CASSLGGTQNQNQHF. Looking up the rest from reference TRBV5-6 and TRBJ1-5 gives the full variable domain: DAGVTQSPTHLIKTRGQQVTLRCSPKSGHDTVSWYQQALGQGPQFIFQYYEEEERQRGNFPDRFSGHQFPNYSSELNVNALLLGDSALYLCASSLGGTQNQNQHFGDGTRLSIL.

This clonotype was observed many times. The rearrangement uses TRBV5-6 and TRBJ2-1; D is perhaps TRBD1 or TRBD2 (6 bases each). Trimming pared 2 bases from V and 9 bases from J, leaving 21 bases between. CDR1 is SGHDT, CDR2 YYEEEE, per germline. The CDR3 is made up of 16 amino acids. This CDR3 is CASSFPDRTIVPEQFF. The CDR3 DNA sequence: TGTGCCAGCAGCTTCCCCGACAGGACTATAGTTCCTGAGCAGTTCTTC.

This clonotype appeared many times. The CDR3 protein is CASSTGASGNTIYF. As DNA, the CDR3 is TGTGCCAGCAGCACAGGGGCCTCTGGAAACACCATATATTTT. The chain carries TRBV5-5 and TRBJ1-3; TRBD1 aligns across 7 bases. The V segment lost 4 bases and the J segment 0 bases; nucleotides outside the gene matches: 1. The CDR3 is 14 residues long. CDR1 and CDR2 (germline): SGHKS, YYEKEE (reference sequence).

This clonotype has ten or more counts. The V call is TRBV5-1, the J call TRBJ1-2; 12 positions agree with TRBD1. Germline V gene lookup returns CDR1 SGHRS and CDR2 YFSETQ. This CDR3 has 15 residues. Trimming cost V 3 bases and J 8 bases; bases outside gene matches: 8. The CDR3 reads CASSYRDRGQDGYTF. The CDR3 DNA reads as TGCGCCAGCAGCTACCGGGACAGGGGGCAGGACGGCTACACCTTC. Looking up the rest from reference TRBV5-1 and TRBJ1-2 gives the full variable domain: KAGVTQTPRYLIKTRGQQVTLSCSPISGHRSVSWYQQTPGQGLQFLFEYFSETQRNKGNFPGRFSGRQFSNSRSEMNVSTLELGDSALYLCASSYRDRGQDGYTFGSGTRLTVV.

This clonotype was observed many times. The rearrangement uses TRBV10-3 and TRBJ2-7, with D tentatively TRBD1 (6 bases). The CDR3 is 13 residues long. V dropped 6 bases and J dropped 5 bases, with 14 bases sitting between them. Germline CDR1 ENHRY, CDR2 SYGVKD. The CDR3 loop is CAIRPRSGDEQYF. The CDR3 DNA reads as TGTGCCATCAGGCCCCGGTCAGGGGACGAGCAGTACTTC.